This note documents a single T cell receptor (beta chain) sequence. Its antigen is unknown. TCRdb ran MiXCR on the RT-PCR reads and lists one entry per CDR3 protein. The repertoire holds 200,000 to 300,000 distinct CDR3 sequences, with 12% as singletons. Looked up from germline, CDR1 is SGHVT and CDR2 is SQSDAQ. Trimming removed 4 bases from V and 0 bases from J, with 22 bases in between. The CDR3 spans 19 residues. These data are taken from a study of response to subunit inactivated influenza vaccine. Study outcomes and limitations: The authors suggested that few new T cells are recruited per seasonal influenza vaccination.

V usage is TRBV7-4 and J usage is TRBJ2-4; D perhaps matches TRBD1 (6 bases). Sample: non-naive T cells sorted from PBMCs, taken 14 days before vaccination. This receptor was taken from a man between 50 and 59 years old who received an inactivated influenza vaccine. CDR3 DNA: TGTGCCAGCAGCTGCCATAGGGGCCAGGGGACCTTAGCCAAAAACATTCAGTACTTC. Its translation: CASSCHRGQGTLAKNIQYF.